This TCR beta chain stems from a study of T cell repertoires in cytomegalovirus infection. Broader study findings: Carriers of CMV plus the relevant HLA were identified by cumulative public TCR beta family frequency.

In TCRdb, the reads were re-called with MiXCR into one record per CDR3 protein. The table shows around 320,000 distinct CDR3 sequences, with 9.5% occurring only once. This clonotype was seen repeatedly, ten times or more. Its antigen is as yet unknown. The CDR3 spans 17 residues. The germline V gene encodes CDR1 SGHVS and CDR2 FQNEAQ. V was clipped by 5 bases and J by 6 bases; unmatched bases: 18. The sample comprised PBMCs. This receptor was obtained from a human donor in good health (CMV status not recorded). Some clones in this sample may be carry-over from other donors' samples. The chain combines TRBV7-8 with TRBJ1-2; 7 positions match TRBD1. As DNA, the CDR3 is TGTGCCAGCAGCCCTATCCCACAGGGACAGATTTCGGATGGCTACACCTTC. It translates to CASSPIPQGQISDGYTF.